This TCR beta chain was observed in a study of T cell responses to AZD1222 COVID-19 vaccine. Study-level findings and limits: It should be noted that donors were predominantly white British and more often female, and clonal diversity was possibly underestimated. Without day 14 samples, only post-peak T cell repertoires were studied.

TCRdb keeps only in-frame clones here, not all; method: immunoSEQ multiplex PCR. The sample has approximately 130,000 clones; just over 90% are singletons. As to this clone: Antigen unknown.

Germline lookup yields CDR1 MDHEN and CDR2 SYDVKM. The CDR3 runs to 12 residues. V lost 5 bases to trimming and J lost 6 bases, with 8 bases between them. This receptor was obtained from an adult in good health. The V gene is TRBV28, the J gene TRBJ1-5; D is perhaps TRBD1 (6 bases). This specimen consisted of peripheral blood, obtained on day 0 of AZD1222 vaccination. Here the CDR3 reads CASSGGLQPQHF. The CDR3 DNA reads as TGTGCCAGCAGTGGGGGGCTTCAGCCCCAGCATTTT.